This T cell receptor (beta chain) was retrieved from a study of control samples from healthy donors and cancer patients. Profiling relied on immunoSEQ multiplex PCR, and the TCRdb table lists in-frame clones only, not all of them. Altogether fewer than 150,000 clones are present, around 93% being singletons, with the ten largest covering more than 6.5%. Germline-derived CDR1 and CDR2 are SQVTM and ANQGSEA. The V and J ends lost 1 base and 2 bases respectively, with 20 bases between them. This CDR3 has 17 residues. Material: blood. The clonotype originates from a man aged 18-30 years in good health. The chain carries TRBV29-1 and TRBJ1-1; D ambiguous. CDR3: CSVEAARASFLNTEAFF. The CDR3 coding sequence is TGCAGCGTTGAAGCCGCCCGGGCATCGTTCTTAAACACTGAAGCTTTCTTT.